Each of the 30 T cell receptor beta chains below was sequenced from the same sample in a study of T cells after yellow fever vaccination. Each CDR3 protein is one row after TCRdb ran MiXCR on the 5' RACE reads. The sample carries approximately 110,000 distinct CDR3 sequences, roughly 8.9% recorded once. Sequences were derived from CD8+ T cells sorted from PBMCs, sampled 45 days after the yellow fever booster vaccination. The receptors shown here come from a man aged 30 to 39 who received the YFV17D yellow fever vaccine.

This clonotype has a count of ten or more. J is TRBJ2-2 and V is TRBV24-1, with 7 bases matching TRBD1. The CDR3 covers 16 residues. V lost 2 bases and J lost 4; bases outside the gene matches: 6. Germline V CDR1 and CDR2: KGHDR, SFDVKD. The chain's CDR3 is CATSDSRQGTTGELFF. The CDR3 bases are TGTGCCACCAGTGATTCACGACAGGGAACCACCGGGGAGCTGTTTTTT.

This clonotype was seen repeatedly, ten times or more. J is TRBJ2-2 and V is TRBV27; no firm D call. Trimming stripped 3 bases from V and 6 bases from J, with 8 bases between. The germline V gene has CDR1 MNHEY and CDR2 SMNVEV (reference sequence). The CDR3 length is 13 residues. The CDR3 sequence: CASSFHGSGELFF. The CDR3 nucleotides read TGTGCCAGCAGTTTCCACGGGTCCGGGGAGCTGTTTTTT.

At least ten counts were recorded for this clonotype. V usage is TRBV9 and J usage is TRBJ2-7; 9 nucleotides align to TRBD2. Germline V gives CDR1 SGDLS, CDR2 YYNGEE. V shed 2 bases and J 7 bases; nucleotides not matched to a gene: 10. This CDR3 is 15 amino acids long. The CDR3 region has the DNA TGTGCCAGCAGCGTCCTTAGCGGGAGTTTCGATGAGCAGTACTTC. Translation: CASSVLSGSFDEQYF.

The J gene is TRBJ2-2, the V gene TRBV19; D is undetermined. The length of the CDR3 is 11 residues. The germline V and J ends were trimmed by 5 bases and 4 bases, with 2 bases remaining between them. Per the germline V gene, CDR1 is LNHDA and CDR2 is SQIVND (reference sequence). The CDR3 bases are TGTGCCAGTAGTCCCACCGGGGAGCTGTTTTTT. Amino acids: CASSPTGELFF. The variable domain in full, with the rest retrieved from reference TRBV19 and TRBJ2-2, is DGGITQSPKYLFRKEGQNVTLSCEQNLNHDAMYWYRQDPGQGLRLIYYSQIVNDFQKGDIAEGYSVSREKKESFPLTVTSAQKNPTAFYLCASSPTGELFFGEGSRLTVL.

The sample holds many counts of this clonotype. The chain joins TRBV7-9 to TRBJ1-2, with no clear D. V lost 1 base to trimming and J lost 6 bases, with 9 bases between them. CDR1 SEHNR and CDR2 FQNEAQ come from the germline V gene (reference sequence). The CDR3 runs to 13 residues. The DNA of the CDR3 is TGTGCCAGCAGCTTAGGCCCCGGGAATGGCTACACCTTC. Residues: CASSLGPGNGYTF.

This clonotype has ten or more counts. The J gene is TRBJ2-3, the V gene TRBV6-1; 8 positions agree with TRBD1. The J segment lost 5 bases and the V segment lost 5 bases, leaving 3 bases of the junction unmatched. This CDR3 is 13 amino acids long. Germline CDR1 and CDR2: MNHNS and SASEGT. The CDR3 sequence: CASSIGQGDTQYF. CDR3 nucleotide sequence: TGTGCCAGCAGTATCGGACAGGGAGATACGCAGTATTTT.

This clonotype has at least ten counts. This chain connects TRBV28 to TRBJ1-1, with TRBD1 identical over 9 bases. Germline CDR1 and CDR2: MDHEN and SYDVKM. Trimming took 3 bases from V and 3 from J; bases not matched to a gene: 2. This CDR3 is 14 amino acids long. In DNA, the CDR3 is TGTGCCAGCAGTTTGACAGGGGGGGACACTGAAGCTTTCTTT. Protein sequence: CASSLTGGDTEAFF.

This clonotype occurred many times. The chain has TRBV7-2 and TRBJ2-7; maybe TRBD2 (5 bases). The ends were cut back, 4 bases at V and 2 bases at J, with 18 bases in the middle. The germline gives CDR1 SGHTA, CDR2 FQGNSA. This CDR3 is built from 16 residues. The CDR3, as DNA: TGTGCCAGCAGCTCTTCAGGTGGAGGTGGCGCCTACGAGCAGTACTTC. It yields the protein CASSSSGGGGAYEQYF.

Many counts were recorded for this clonotype. The chain links TRBV11-2 to TRBJ2-1, with TRBD1 as a possible D gene (6 bases). The CDR3 length is 14 residues. Trimming left V 0 bases short and J 6 bases short, with 9 bases between. Per germline, CDR1 SGHAT and CDR2 FQNNGV. CDR3 amino acids: CASSLDRGGNEQFF. The CDR3 nucleotides are TGTGCCAGCAGCTTAGATAGAGGGGGCAATGAGCAGTTCTTC.

This clonotype has at least ten counts. J is TRBJ2-1 and V is TRBV5-5, with D tentatively TRBD1 (5 bases). The CDR3 extends over 14 amino acids. Germline V gives CDR1 SGHKS, CDR2 YYEKEE (reference sequence). V was cut by 0 bases and J by 7 bases, with 11 bases left in between. CDR3 nucleotide sequence: TGTGCCAGCAGCTTGGGACAGCACCATAATGAGCAGTTCTTC. Translating gives CASSLGQHHNEQFF.

With respect to this clonotype: A much larger clonotype is one base distant, so this may be a read error. The chain joins TRBV29-1 to TRBJ2-1; 11 bases match TRBD1. This CDR3 has 15 residues. Germline CDR1 reads SQVTM; CDR2 reads ANQGSEA. The chain's CDR3 is CRVEEGQGAYNEQFF. CDR3 sequence (DNA): TGCCGCGTTGAAGAAGGACAGGGGGCGTACAATGAGCAGTTCTTC.

This clonotype was seen only a few times. The chain has TRBV7-8 and TRBJ2-1, with 13 bases identical to TRBD2. After removal of 0 bases from V and 4 bases from J, the junction contained 9 bases not matched to a gene. Germline assignment: CDR1 SGHVS and CDR2 FQNEAQ. The length of the CDR3 is 19 residues. The DNA for the CDR3 is TGTGCCAGCAGCTTAGCCGGCTTTGGGACTAGCGGGGAATACAATGAGCAGTTCTTC. Amino acids: CASSLAGFGTSGEYNEQFF.

This clonotype was detected only a few times. At one end the junction does not follow the germline gene, possibly because of a read error. V usage is TRBV12-3 or TRBV12-4 and J usage is TRBJ2-3; the match to TRBD2 covers 9 bases. The CDR3 length is 19 residues. Written as DNA, the CDR3 is TGTGCCTGCAGTTTAGGAGCCATAGCGGGAGTACCCAGCACAGATACGCAGTATTTT. Translating gives CACSLGAIAGVPSTDTQYF.

This clonotype was recorded many times. V is TRBV12-5 and J is TRBJ1-1; D not certain. V was trimmed by 7 bases and J by 5 bases, leaving 11 bases between them. This CDR3 is built from 12 residues. CDR1 is LGHNT, CDR2 FRNRAP, per germline. The CDR3 sequence is CASAGQDTEAFF. The CDR3 coding sequence is TGTGCTAGTGCTGGGCAGGATACTGAAGCTTTCTTT.

This clonotype was seen a handful of times. V and J are TRBV5-6 and TRBJ2-1; the D is unclear. Per the germline V gene, CDR1 is SGHDT and CDR2 is YYEEEE. CDR3 size: 12 residues. Trimming left V 2 bases short and J 8 bases short, with 8 bases between. CDR3 sequence reads: CASSFVPDEQFF. The CDR3 DNA sequence: TGTGCCAGCAGCTTTGTGCCGGATGAGCAGTTCTTC.

This clonotype was detected many times. V usage is TRBV12-3 or TRBV12-4 and J usage is TRBJ2-2, with 9 bases matching TRBD2. There are 15 residues in the CDR3. After removal of 6 bases from V and 4 bases from J, the junction contained 6 bases not matched to a gene. Here the CDR3 reads CASRTGTSSTGELFF. DNA of the CDR3: TGTGCCAGCAGAACCGGGACTAGCAGCACCGGGGAGCTGTTTTTT.

The chain couples TRBV5-1 to TRBJ2-5, with D maybe TRBD2 (5 bases). This CDR3 contains 15 residues. CDR1 is SGHRS and CDR2 is YFSETQ in the germline V gene. Trimming took 0 bases from V and 4 from J, leaving 13 bases between them. The CDR3: CASSLDWRAGETQYF. Written as DNA, the CDR3 is TGCGCCAGCAGCTTGGACTGGCGGGCCGGAGAGACCCAGTACTTC.

Regarding this clonotype: This clone may be a read error of a much larger clone one base away. The genes are TRBV29-1 and TRBJ2-2; D is unresolved. Germline loops: CDR1 SQVTM, CDR2 ANQGSEA. This CDR3 contains 12 residues. The CDR3 sequence: CRVVVGPGELFF. As DNA, the CDR3 is TGCAGGGTTGTGGTCGGCCCCGGGGAGCTGTTTTTT.

This clonotype was counted between two and nine times. This chain joins TRBV9 and TRBJ1-5; D is perhaps TRBD1 (6 bases). The CDR3 spans 14 residues. Germline V gene sequence: CDR1 SGDLS, CDR2 YYNGEE. V was clipped by 4 bases and J by 0 bases, with 8 bases between them. The CDR3 DNA follows: TGTGCCAGCAGCACAGGGTATAGCAATCAGCCCCAGCATTTT. Encoded protein: CASSTGYSNQPQHF.

Ten or more counts support this clonotype. The rearrangement joins TRBV7-6 to TRBJ2-3; D gene ambiguous. Trimming shortened V by 1 base and J by 0 bases, and 5 bases separated the two germline ends. CDR1 SGHVS and CDR2 FNYEAQ come from the germline V gene. This CDR3 spans 14 amino acids. Here the CDR3 DNA reads TGTGCCAGCAGCTTAGAGGACAGCACAGATACGCAGTATTTT. The encoded protein is CASSLEDSTDTQYF.

The sample holds many counts of this clonotype. The chain uses TRBV20-1 and TRBJ2-2, with unresolved D. Trimming shortened V by 5 bases and J by 6 bases, and 19 bases separated the two germline ends. This CDR3 spans 15 amino acids. The germline V gene has CDR1 DFQATT and CDR2 SNEGSKA (reference sequence). The CDR3 is CSAPPVGPLSGELFF. DNA for the CDR3: TGCAGTGCTCCCCCGGTGGGTCCTCTATCCGGGGAGCTGTTTTTT.

This clonotype was found many times. The chain is built from TRBV28 and TRBJ2-7; D is unclear. The CDR3 length is 16 residues. Trimming took 5 bases from V and 0 from J, leaving 17 bases between them. Germline CDR1 reads MDHEN; CDR2 reads SYDVKM. This CDR3 is CASSGETAPFSYEQYF. The DNA for the CDR3 is TGTGCCAGCAGTGGTGAGACTGCTCCCTTCTCCTACGAGCAGTACTTC.

In its sample, this clonotype was seen many times. The V call is TRBV7-2, the J call TRBJ2-7; TRBD2 agrees at 9 bases. The V and J ends lost 5 bases and 5 bases, in that order; junction bases with no gene match: 7. This CDR3 region has 14 residues. CDR1 is SGHTA, CDR2 FQGNSA, per germline. CDR3 protein: CASSRPGTSNEQYF. The DNA for the CDR3 is TGTGCCAGCAGCAGACCCGGGACTAGCAACGAGCAGTACTTC.

This clonotype was counted a few times. An end of the junction differs from the germline gene, which may be a read error. The chain uses TRBV7-7 and TRBJ2-1; no clear D gene. CDR3 length equals 13 residues. The germline V gene encodes CDR1 SSHAT and CDR2 FNYEAQ (reference sequence). The CDR3 reads CASSSDERSEQFF. The CDR3, as DNA: TGTGCTAGCAGCTCAGACGAACGGAGTGAGCAGTTCTTC.

This clonotype was counted between two and nine times. The genes are TRBV25-1 and TRBJ1-1; D may be TRBD1 (6 bases). This CDR3 is built from 17 residues. The V and J ends lost 2 bases and 3 bases respectively, with 19 bases between them. Germline loops: CDR1 MGHDK, CDR2 SYGVNS. In DNA form, the CDR3 reads TGTGCCAGCAGTGAACCCGATCTTAGGGGGGCGGACACTGAAGCTTTCTTT. It specifies CASSEPDLRGADTEAFF.

This clonotype was detected ten times or more. The chain employs TRBV20-1 and TRBJ2-1; D is undetermined. This CDR3 comprises 14 residues. CDR1 and CDR2 (germline): DFQATT, SNEGSKA (reference sequence). V was trimmed by 6 bases and J by 1 base, leaving 13 bases between them. CDR3 coding DNA: TGCAGTGCGCCAGAATTTTTGTCCTACAATGAGCAGTTCTTC. This encodes CSAPEFLSYNEQFF.

At least ten counts were recorded for this clonotype. At one boundary the junction diverges from the germline segment, which might be a read error. The genes are TRBV29-1 and TRBJ1-2; perhaps TRBD1 as D (6 bases). This CDR3 spans 14 amino acids. Germline V gives CDR1 SQVTM, CDR2 ANQGSEA. The CDR3 spells CSVDPYRRDRDNLF. As DNA, the CDR3 is TGCAGCGTTGATCCATATCGTCGGGACCGGGACAACCTCTTC.

There are many counts of this clonotype. This chain joins TRBV20-1 and TRBJ2-1; D is undetermined. This CDR3 comprises 15 residues. V was shortened by 5 bases and J by 0 bases, with 14 bases between the two germline ends. CDR1 is DFQATT and CDR2 is SNEGSKA in the germline V gene (reference sequence). The CDR3 bases are TGCAGTGCTCCCTCTTTGGCAAGCTCCTACAATGAGCAGTTCTTC. Its translation: CSAPSLASSYNEQFF.

This clonotype showed up many times. The chain uses TRBV10-2 and TRBJ1-2; TRBD1 agrees at 11 bases. In germline, CDR1 is WSHSY, CDR2 SAAADI. This CDR3 is built from 13 residues. Losses at the gene ends were 6 bases for V and 8 bases for J; bases not matched to a gene: 5. CDR3 in DNA: TGCGCCAGCAGGGGACAGGGGGTAGACGGCTACACCTTC. It translates to CASRGQGVDGYTF.

The table lists this clonotype with many counts. One junction end does not reproduce the germline sequence, and a read error may be involved. The CDR3, as DNA: TGTGCCAGCAGCTTGGCCGGGGACTTCCAAGAGAGCCAGTACTTC. Protein product: CASSLAGDFQESQYF. The chain carries TRBV5-6 and TRBJ2-5; perhaps TRBD2 as D (6 bases). This CDR3 has 15 amino acids. Germline CDR1 and CDR2: SGHDT and YYEEEE.